Listed here is a single T cell receptor beta chain. Antigen unknown. The sample carries other DNA sequences with the same CDR3. Trimming shortened V by 2 bases and J by 4 bases, and 9 bases separated the two germline ends. Germline CDR1 is SGHRS and CDR2 is YFSETQ. CDR3 size: 13 residues. This record comes from a study of T cell responses to AZD1222 COVID-19 vaccine. Study as a whole: Second-dose recipients at about 4 or about 12 weeks were treated as one pooled group. The study, taken as a whole, reports: The reported proportion of spike-specific TCRs targeting unmutated variant regions was nearly half.

Profiled with immunoSEQ multiplex PCR; TCRdb holds only in-frame clones, not every one. The table lists some 100,000 clones, 75% to 95% of them singletons. The TCR comes from an adult in good health. The chain carries TRBV5-1 and TRBJ1-1; possibly TRBD1 for D (5 bases). Sample: peripheral blood, taken on day 0 of AZD1222 vaccination. In nucleotides, the CDR3 is TGCGCCAGCAGCTTAAGGGGTGGCACTGAAGCTTTCTTT. Protein sequence: CASSLRGGTEAFF. Complete variable domain (other parts from reference TRBV5-1 and TRBJ1-1): KAGVTQTPRYLIKTRGQQVTLSCSPISGHRSVSWYQQTPGQGLQFLFEYFSETQRNKGNFPGRFSGRQFSNSRSEMNVSTLELGDSALYLCASSLRGGTEAFFGQGTRLTVV.